Described below is a single T cell receptor beta chain sequence and its context. These data belong to a study of blood T cell repertoires in COVID-19. Germline V gene data show CDR1 as MNHEY and CDR2 as SVGAGI. V was cut by 6 bases and J by 2 bases, with 10 bases left in between. CDR3 length: 13 amino acids. The authors' processing: Estimates of nucleated cell counts were drawn from the amplification of reference gene primers. Assay used: immunoSEQ multiplex PCR; TCRdb lists only in-frame clones, some missing. V, J and clone size are taken as reported in that table, and D and trimming were inferred from the DNA itself. The data show roughly 100,000 clones, with roughly 82% seen just once and around a quarter held by the top ten.

The receptor was derived from a man in his 60s with acute or convalescent COVID-19. This chain links TRBV6-5 with TRBJ1-2; D is perhaps TRBD1 (6 bases). The sequencing input was peripheral blood. The CDR3 nucleotides are TGTGCCAGCAGGGCCCAGGGGAACTATGGCTACACCTTC. Its protein product is CASRAQGNYGYTF.